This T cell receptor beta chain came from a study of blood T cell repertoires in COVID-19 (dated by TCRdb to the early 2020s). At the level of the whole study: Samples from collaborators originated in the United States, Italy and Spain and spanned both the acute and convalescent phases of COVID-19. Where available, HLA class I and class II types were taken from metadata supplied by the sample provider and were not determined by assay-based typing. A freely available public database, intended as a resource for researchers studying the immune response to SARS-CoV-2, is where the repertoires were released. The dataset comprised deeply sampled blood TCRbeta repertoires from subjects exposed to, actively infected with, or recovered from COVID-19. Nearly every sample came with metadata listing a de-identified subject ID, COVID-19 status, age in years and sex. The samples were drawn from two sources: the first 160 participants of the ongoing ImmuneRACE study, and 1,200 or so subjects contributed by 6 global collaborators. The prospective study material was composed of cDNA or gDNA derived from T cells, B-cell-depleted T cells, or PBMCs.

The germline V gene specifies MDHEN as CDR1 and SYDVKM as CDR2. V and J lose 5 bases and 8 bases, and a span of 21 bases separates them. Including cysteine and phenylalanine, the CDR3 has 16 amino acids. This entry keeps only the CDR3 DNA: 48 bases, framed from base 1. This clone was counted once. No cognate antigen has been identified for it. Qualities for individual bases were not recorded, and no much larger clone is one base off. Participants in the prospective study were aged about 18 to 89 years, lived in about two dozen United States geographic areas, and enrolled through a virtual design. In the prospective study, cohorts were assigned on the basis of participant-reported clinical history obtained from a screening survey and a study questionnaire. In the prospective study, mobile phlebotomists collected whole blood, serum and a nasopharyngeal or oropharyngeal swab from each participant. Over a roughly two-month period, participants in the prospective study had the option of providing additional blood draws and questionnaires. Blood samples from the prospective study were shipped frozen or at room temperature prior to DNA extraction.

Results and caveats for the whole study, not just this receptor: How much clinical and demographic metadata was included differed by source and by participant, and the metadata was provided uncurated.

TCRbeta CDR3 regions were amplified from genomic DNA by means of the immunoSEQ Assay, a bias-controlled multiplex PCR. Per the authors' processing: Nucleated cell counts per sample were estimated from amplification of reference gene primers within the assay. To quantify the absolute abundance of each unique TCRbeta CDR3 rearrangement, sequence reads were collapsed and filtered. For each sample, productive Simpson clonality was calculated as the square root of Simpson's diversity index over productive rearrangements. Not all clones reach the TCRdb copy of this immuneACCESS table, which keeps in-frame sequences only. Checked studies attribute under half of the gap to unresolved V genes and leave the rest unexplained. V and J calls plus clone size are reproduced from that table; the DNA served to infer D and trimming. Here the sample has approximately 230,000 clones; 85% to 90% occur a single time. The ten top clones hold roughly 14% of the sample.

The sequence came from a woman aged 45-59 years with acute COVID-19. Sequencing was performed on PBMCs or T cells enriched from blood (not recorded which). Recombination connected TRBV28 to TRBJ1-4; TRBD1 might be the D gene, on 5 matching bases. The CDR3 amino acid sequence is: CASSDPRGSRREKLFF. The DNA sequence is TGTGCCAGCAGTGACCCCCGGGGGTCCCGGAGGGAAAAACTGTTTTTT.